A selection of T cell receptor beta chains follows, all from one sample in a study of STAT5B mutations in CD4+ large granular lymphocyte leukemia. Using immunoSEQ multiplex PCR, the repertoire was profiled, and TCRdb retains in-frame clones only, with some absent. The table shows 25,000 to 35,000 clones, with roughly four fifths occurring only once. Input material: CD4+ T cells from blood buffy coats. The receptor source for this set is a human donor in good health. Each CDR3 is given with its conserved first and last residue. Each record gives: J gene, clone size, D gene, V gene, CDR3 DNA, CDR3 protein. The D gene is left open where the match is weak. Clone size is not always given. Where it is, it says once, few, many or a class for expanded clones.

TRBJ2-2 . TRBD2 TRBV5-1 TGCGCCAGCAGCTTGGTGACTAGCGGAAACACCGGGGAGCTGTTTTTT CASSLVTSGNTGELFF
TRBJ2-1 . TRBD2 TRBV27 TGTGCCAGCAGTTTATCCAACCGCGGGAGGCCTGGGACCAATGAGCAGTTCTTC CASSLSNRGRPGTNEQFF
TRBJ2-7 . TRBD1 TRBV15 TGTGCCACCAGCACCGGGACAGGTCTATCCTACGAGCAGTACTTC CATSTGTGLSYEQYF
TRBJ1-2 few . TRBV5-6 TGTGCCAGCAGCTTGGCCGCTAGGGGCGCTGGGGGCTACACCTTC CASSLAARGAGGYTF
TRBJ2-4 . . TRBV19 TGTGCCAGTAGCGACAGTAAAGCCAAAAACATTCAGTACTTC CASSDSKAKNIQYF
TRBJ1-5 . . TRBV6-5 TGTGCCAGCTCGGGAGCGCCAAATCAGCCCCAGCATTTT CASSGAPNQPQHF
TRBJ2-5 . TRBD1 TRBV19 TGTGCCAGTAGGGGACAGGGGCCTCCGGAGACCCAGTACTTC CASRGQGPPETQYF
TRBJ2-2 few . TRBV2 TGTGCCAGCATCCCGGCGAACACCGGGGAGCTGTTTTTT CASIPANTGELFF
TRBJ1-5 . . TRBV6-6 TGTGCCAGCACCCTCTTTCGTGGTCAGCCCCAGCATTTT CASTLFRGQPQHF
TRBJ2-7 . TRBD1 TRBV5-1 TGCGCCAGCAGCTTGGATGGGGACAGGGGGAGGGAGCAGTACTTC CASSLDGDRGREQYF
TRBJ2-2 . TRBD1 TRBV7-3 TGTGCCAGCAGCTGGGGACAGGGGAGTTCGGAGCTGTTTTTT CASSWGQGSSELFF
TRBJ2-5 . . TRBV11-3 TGTGCCAGCAGCTTAGGGGGCGCGGGAGAGACCCAGTACTTC CASSLGGAGETQYF
TRBJ2-1 . TRBD2 TRBV5-1 TGCGCCAGCAGCCCCGCCGGACTAGCGGGGGGACAGCGTGGTGAGCAGTTCTTC CASSPAGLAGGQRGEQFF
TRBJ1-2 few TRBD1 TRBV6-5 TGTGCCAGCAGCCCTTCCGGGACAGGGGGCTTTGGCTACACCTTC CASSPSGTGGFGYTF
TRBJ2-3 . . TRBV19 TGTGCCAGTGAACCGGGTCACTTCACAGATACGCAGTATTTT CASEPGHFTDTQYF
TRBJ1-2 . TRBD1 TRBV13 TGTGCCAGCAGCTCGAGTGCTTCAGGGGGCGTCGGTGGCTACACCTTC CASSSSASGGVGGYTF